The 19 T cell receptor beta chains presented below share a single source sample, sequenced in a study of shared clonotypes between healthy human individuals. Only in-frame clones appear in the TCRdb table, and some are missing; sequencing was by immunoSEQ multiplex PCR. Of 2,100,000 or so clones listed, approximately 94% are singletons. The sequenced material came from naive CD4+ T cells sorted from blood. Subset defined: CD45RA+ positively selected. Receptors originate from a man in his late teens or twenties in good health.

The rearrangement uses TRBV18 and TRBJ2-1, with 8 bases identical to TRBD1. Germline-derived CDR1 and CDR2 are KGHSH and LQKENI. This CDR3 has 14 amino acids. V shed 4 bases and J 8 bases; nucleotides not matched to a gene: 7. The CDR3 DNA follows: TGTGCCAGCTCACTGTACCAGGGGGCGGATGAGCAGTTCTTC. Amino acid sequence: CASSLYQGADEQFF.

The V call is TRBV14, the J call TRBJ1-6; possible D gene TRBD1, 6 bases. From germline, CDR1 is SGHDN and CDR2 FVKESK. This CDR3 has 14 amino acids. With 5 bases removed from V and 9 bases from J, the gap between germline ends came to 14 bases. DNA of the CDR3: TGTGCCAGCAGCGCCCGGGGGGCAACTTCACCCCTCCACTTT. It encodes CASSARGATSPLHF.

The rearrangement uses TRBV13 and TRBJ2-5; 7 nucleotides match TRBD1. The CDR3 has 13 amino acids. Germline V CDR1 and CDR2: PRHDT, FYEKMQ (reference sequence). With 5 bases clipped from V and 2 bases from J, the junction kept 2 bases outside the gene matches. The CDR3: CASSEQGQETQYF. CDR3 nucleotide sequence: TGTGCCAGCAGCGAACAGGGGCAAGAGACCCAGTACTTC.

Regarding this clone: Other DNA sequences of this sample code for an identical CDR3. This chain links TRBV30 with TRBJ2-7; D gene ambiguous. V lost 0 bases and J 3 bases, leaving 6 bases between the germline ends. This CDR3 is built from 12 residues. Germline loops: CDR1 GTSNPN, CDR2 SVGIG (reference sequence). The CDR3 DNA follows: TGTGCCTGGAGTGTATTGGGCTACGAGCAGTACTTC. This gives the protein CAWSVLGYEQYF. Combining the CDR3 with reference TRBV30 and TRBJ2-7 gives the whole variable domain SQTIHQWPATLVQPVGSPLSLECTVEGTSNPNLYWYRQAAGRGLQLLFYSVGIGQISSEVPQNLSASRPQDRQFILSSKKLLLSDSGFYLCAWSVLGYEQYFGPGTRLTVT.

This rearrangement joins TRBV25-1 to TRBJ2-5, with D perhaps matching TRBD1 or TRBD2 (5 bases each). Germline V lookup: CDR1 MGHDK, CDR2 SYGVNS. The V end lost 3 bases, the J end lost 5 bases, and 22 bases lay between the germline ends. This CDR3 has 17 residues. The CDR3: CASSETPGTPGRETQYF. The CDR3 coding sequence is TGTGCCAGCAGTGAGACTCCCGGGACCCCCGGACGGGAGACCCAGTACTTC.

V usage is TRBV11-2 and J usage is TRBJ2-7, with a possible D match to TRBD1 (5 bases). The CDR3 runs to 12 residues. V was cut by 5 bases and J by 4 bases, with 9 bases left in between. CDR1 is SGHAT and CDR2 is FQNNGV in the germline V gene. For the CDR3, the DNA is TGTGCCAGCAGCCCACAGGAATACGAGCAGTACTTC. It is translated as CASSPQEYEQYF.

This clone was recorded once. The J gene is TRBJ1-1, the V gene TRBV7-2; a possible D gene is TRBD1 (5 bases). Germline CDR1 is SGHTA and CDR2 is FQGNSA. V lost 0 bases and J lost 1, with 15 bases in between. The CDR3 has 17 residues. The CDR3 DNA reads TGTGCCAGCAGCTTAGCGCCACCCAGGGCCGGGAACACTGAAGCTTTCTTT. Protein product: CASSLAPPRAGNTEAFF. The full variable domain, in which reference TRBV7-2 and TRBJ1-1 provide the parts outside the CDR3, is GAGVSQSPSNKVTEKGKDVELRCDPISGHTALYWYRQSLGQGLEFLIYFQGNSAPDKSGLPSDRFSAERTGGSVSTLTIQRTQQEDSAVYLCASSLAPPRAGNTEAFFGQGTRLTVV.

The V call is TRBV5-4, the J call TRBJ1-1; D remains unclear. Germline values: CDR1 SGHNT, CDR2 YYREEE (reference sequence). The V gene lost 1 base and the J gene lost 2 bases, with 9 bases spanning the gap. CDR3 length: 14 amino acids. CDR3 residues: CASSLSMVNTEAFF. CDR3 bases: TGTGCCAGCAGCTTGTCAATGGTTAACACTGAAGCTTTCTTT.

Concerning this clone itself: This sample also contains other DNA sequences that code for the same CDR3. The CDR3 nucleotides are TGCGCCAGCAGCGTGAGCTCCTACGAGCAGTACTTC. Amino acids: CASSVSSYEQYF. This chain links TRBV5-1 with TRBJ2-7; no reliable D call. The germline V gene encodes CDR1 SGHRS and CDR2 YFSETQ. V lost 4 bases to trimming and J lost 0 bases, with 5 bases between them. This CDR3 has 12 amino acids.

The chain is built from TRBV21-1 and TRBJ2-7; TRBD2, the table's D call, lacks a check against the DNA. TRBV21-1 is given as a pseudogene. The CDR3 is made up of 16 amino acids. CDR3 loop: CASSSRGLAEFYEQYF. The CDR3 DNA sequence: TGTGCCAGCAGCTCCCGCGGGCTAGCGGAGTTCTACGAGCAGTACTTC.

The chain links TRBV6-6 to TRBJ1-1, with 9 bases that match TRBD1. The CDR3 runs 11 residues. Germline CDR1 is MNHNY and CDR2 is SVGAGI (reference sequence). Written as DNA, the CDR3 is TGTGCGACGGGACAGGGAGTGTGGGCTTTCTTT. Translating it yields CATGQGVWAFF.

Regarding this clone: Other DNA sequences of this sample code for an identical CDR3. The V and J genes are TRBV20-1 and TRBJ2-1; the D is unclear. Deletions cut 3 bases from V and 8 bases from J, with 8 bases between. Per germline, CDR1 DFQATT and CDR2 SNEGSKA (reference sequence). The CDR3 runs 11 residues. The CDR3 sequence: CSASQADEQFF. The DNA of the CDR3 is TGCAGTGCTAGCCAAGCCGATGAGCAGTTCTTC.

CDR3 sequence (DNA): TGTGCCAGCTCACGCTTACAGGGGGACACCGGGGAGCTGTTTTTT. Its translation: CASSRLQGDTGELFF. V gene TRBV18 combines with J gene TRBJ2-2; TRBD1 matches at 8 bases. Unmatched junction bases numbered 4, after V lost 4 bases and J lost 3 bases. The CDR3 runs to 15 residues. CDR1 is KGHSH, CDR2 LQKENI, per germline.

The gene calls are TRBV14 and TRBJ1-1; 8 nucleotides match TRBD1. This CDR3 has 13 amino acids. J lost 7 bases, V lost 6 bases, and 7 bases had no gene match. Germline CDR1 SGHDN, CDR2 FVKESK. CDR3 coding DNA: TGTGCCAGCAGTCCAGGGGGCTATCTTGAAGCTTTCTTT. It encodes CASSPGGYLEAFF. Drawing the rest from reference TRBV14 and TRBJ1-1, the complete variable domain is EAGVTQFPSHSVIEKGQTVTLRCDPISGHDNLYWYRRVMGKEIKFLLHFVKESKQDESGMPNNRFLAERTGGTYSTLKVQPAELEDSGVYFCASSPGGYLEAFFGQGTRLTVV.

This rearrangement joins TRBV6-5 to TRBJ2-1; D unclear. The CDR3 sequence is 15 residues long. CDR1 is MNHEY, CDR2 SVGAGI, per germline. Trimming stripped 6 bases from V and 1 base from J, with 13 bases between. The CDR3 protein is CASRYTKTSYNEQFF. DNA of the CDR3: TGTGCCAGCAGGTATACCAAGACTTCCTACAATGAGCAGTTCTTC.

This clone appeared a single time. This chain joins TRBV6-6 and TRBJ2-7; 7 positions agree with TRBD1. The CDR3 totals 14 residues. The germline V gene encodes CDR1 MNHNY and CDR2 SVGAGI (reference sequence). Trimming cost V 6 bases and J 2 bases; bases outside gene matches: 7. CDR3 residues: CASSPDRVPYEQYF. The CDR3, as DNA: TGTGCCAGCAGCCCCGACAGGGTGCCCTACGAGCAGTACTTC.

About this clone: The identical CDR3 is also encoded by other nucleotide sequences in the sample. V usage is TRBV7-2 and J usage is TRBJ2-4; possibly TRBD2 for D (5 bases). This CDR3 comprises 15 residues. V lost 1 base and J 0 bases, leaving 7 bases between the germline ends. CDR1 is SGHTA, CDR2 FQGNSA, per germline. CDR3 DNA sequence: TGTGCCAGCAGCTTAGACGGACTAGCCAAAAACATTCAGTACTTC. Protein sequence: CASSLDGLAKNIQYF.

CDR3 DNA sequence: TGTGCCAGCAGTTTTACTAGCGGGAGTCGGACCGGGGAGCTGTTTTTT. As protein: CASSFTSGSRTGELFF. The chain has TRBV7-2 and TRBJ2-2; the match to TRBD2 covers 11 bases. The CDR3 extends over 16 amino acids. CDR1 SGHTA and CDR2 FQGNSA come from the germline V gene. V gave up 6 bases and J gave up 5 bases; unmatched junction bases: 8.

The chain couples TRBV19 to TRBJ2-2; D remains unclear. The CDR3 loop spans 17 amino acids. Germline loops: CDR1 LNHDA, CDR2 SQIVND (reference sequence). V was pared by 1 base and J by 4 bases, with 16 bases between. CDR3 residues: CASSIVFPPPPTGELFF. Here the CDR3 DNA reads TGTGCCAGTAGTATAGTCTTCCCTCCCCCACCCACCGGGGAGCTGTTTTTT. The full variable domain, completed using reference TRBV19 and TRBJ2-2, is DGGITQSPKYLFRKEGQNVTLSCEQNLNHDAMYWYRQDPGQGLRLIYYSQIVNDFQKGDIAEGYSVSREKKESFPLTVTSAQKNPTAFYLCASSIVFPPPPTGELFFGEGSRLTVL.